Sequencing of this T cell receptor beta chain was carried out in a study of blood T cell repertoires in COVID-19. In germline, CDR1 is SEHNR, CDR2 FQNEAQ (reference sequence). The CDR3 is 15 amino acids. V dropped 3 bases and J dropped 12; count of bases not matched to a gene: 12. Generated by immunoSEQ multiplex PCR, the TCRdb table keeps only in-frame clones and is missing some. This table has fewer than 400,000 clones, about 89% appearing once. Material: PBMCs or T cells enriched from blood (not recorded which). The sequence came from a man between 60 and 75 years old who had recovered from COVID-19. V is TRBV7-9 and J is TRBJ1-4; 8 bases align to TRBD1. The CDR3 loop is CASSFGTGTISELFF. CDR3 coding DNA: TGTGCCAGCAGCTTCGGGACAGGAACCATTTCGGAACTGTTTTTT.